This T cell receptor beta chain was retrieved from a study of blood T cell repertoires in COVID-19. The CDR3 extends over 16 amino acids. Trimming removed 2 bases from V and 1 base from J; junction bases left unmatched: 6. Germline lookup yields CDR1 LGHDT and CDR2 YNNKEL (reference sequence). Sequencing used immunoSEQ multiplex PCR; TCRdb keeps in-frame clones, though not all of them. The sample lists over 350,000 clones; roughly 90% were seen once. The specimen was peripheral blood. The origin of this receptor is a woman aged 25 to 39 with acute or convalescent COVID-19. V and J are TRBV3-1 (or the pseudogene TRBV3-2) and TRBJ1-1; TRBD1 matches 8 bases. CDR3 amino acids: CASSQSPGTGNTEAFF. CDR3 bases: TGTGCCAGCAGCCAAAGTCCCGGGACAGGGAACACTGAAGCTTTCTTT.